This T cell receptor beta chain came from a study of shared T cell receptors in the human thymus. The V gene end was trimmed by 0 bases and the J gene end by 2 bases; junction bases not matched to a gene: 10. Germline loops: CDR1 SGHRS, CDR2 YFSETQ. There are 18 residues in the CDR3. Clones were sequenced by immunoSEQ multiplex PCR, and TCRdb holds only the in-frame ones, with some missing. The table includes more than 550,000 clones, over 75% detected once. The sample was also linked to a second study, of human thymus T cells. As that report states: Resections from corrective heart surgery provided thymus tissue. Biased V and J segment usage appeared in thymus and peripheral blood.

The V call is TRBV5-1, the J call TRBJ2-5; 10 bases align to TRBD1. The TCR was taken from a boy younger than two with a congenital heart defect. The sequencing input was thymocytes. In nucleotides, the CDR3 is TGCGCCAGCAGCTTGGCCCGGACAGGGGGAGTTTGTCAAGAGACCCAGTACTTC. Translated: CASSLARTGGVCQETQYF.